This paragraph reports one TCR beta chain. Its target antigen remains unknown. The sample holds no much larger clone one base away, and base qualities are not on file. The CDR3 starts with the cysteine, ends with the phenylalanine, and has 13 residues. The kept DNA is CDR3 alone, 39 bases in frame from the first base. For CDR1 and CDR2, the germline V gene lists SNHLY and FYNNEI. The trim is 7 bases for V and 0 bases for J, with a gap of 9 bases between the germline ends. What this sample's time point label stands for: baseline before first vaccination. The vaccinee samples were drawn from two UK trials, COV001 and COV002, one of which was a single-blind randomized controlled phase 2/3 trial testing AZD1222 (ChAdOx1 nCoV-19) in healthy adults. For TCRbeta chain sequencing, PBMC samples were collected from trial participants at day 0 and at day 28 after the second dose. These data are taken from a study of T cell responses to AZD1222 COVID-19 vaccine listed by TCRdb under 2021. The study in broad terms: AZD1222 recipients whose second dose came at about 4 weeks and those whose second dose came at about 12 weeks were combined into one group, since spike-specific TCR depth and breadth did not differ between the two schedules. A total of 233 trial participants underwent TCR sequencing, of whom around 210 had received two doses of AZD1222 and approximately 26 had received two doses of the MenACWY control vaccine. Trial participants were enrolled by age into 18-55, 56-69 and 70-plus year subgroups, with roughly 160, 29 and 62 TCR-sequenced participants respectively.

General findings and caveats noted by the study authors: A significant rise in spike-specific TCR breadth and depth was observed after two AZD1222 doses relative to day 0 and relative to MenACWY recipients. The 56-69-year group was small, and its depth increase did not reach significance, likely because of low power. Because no samples from the day 14 peak response were available, repertoires could be characterized only after the peak T cell response. Conclusions about previously exposed vaccinees are limited, since just 5 to 7 AZD1222 recipients were seropositive for SARS-CoV-2 at baseline. Epitopes outside the regions mutated in the B.1.351 and B.1.1.7 variants were reportedly recognized by nearly half of the unique spike-specific TCRs. The vaccine-associated CD4 TCRs covered the entire spike protein, and the dominant responses fell in regions 160-218 and 743-854. Participants were mostly white British, with more females than males. The authors suggested clonal diversity may have been underestimated.

The CDR3 regions of human TCRbeta chains were subjected to immunosequencing. The study's processing was this. TCRs in the repertoires were matched against a reference library of SARS-CoV-2-specific TCRs that had been generated with the MIRA antigen-specificity platform. Breadth meant the fraction of unique TCRs that were SARS-CoV-2-associated, whereas depth meant the fraction of total T cells that were SARS-CoV-2-associated. Using the MIRA data, each spike-specific TCR was mapped to the spike region that the TCR reacts to and placed in a CD4 or CD8 class. Log10-transformed breadth and depth values were compared by one-way ANOVA with Sidak's multiple comparisons tests. TCRdb carries this immuneACCESS record with in-frame sequences only. Its versions omit some clonotypes, under half of them owing to an unresolved V gene in the studies checked, with the rest unexplained. V and J calls and clone size are as listed in that table; D and trimming were resolved from the DNA. This sample holds 130,000 to 150,000 clones; over 85% were observed only once. The ten largest account for over 1.5% of the sample.

This TCR derives from an adult in good health. Specimen: peripheral blood, collected on day 0 of AZD1222 vaccination. This receptor chain uses TRBV2 and TRBJ1-1, with the D gene call left open. The sequence in DNA is TGTGCCAGCACAGGTCTCATGAACACTGAAGCTTTCTTT. Translated, it gives CASTGLMNTEAFF.